The 21 T cell receptor beta chains presented below share a single source sample, sequenced in a study of beta chain features in type 1 diabetes. Reverse transcription of all isolated RNA meant that expressed TCRB transcripts were sequenced. The repertoire was sequenced with immunoSEQ multiplex PCR; TCRdb's copy has only in-frame clones and lacks some. Seen here are about 220,000 clones, roughly 10% observed once, and the top ten hold 1% to 1.5%. The source material was central memory CD4+ T cells from blood. The receptors shown here come from a man between 18 and 29 years old in good health.

This clone was counted between two and nine times. The chain employs TRBV20-1 and TRBJ2-1; tentative D call: TRBD2 (6 bases). Germline V gene sequence: CDR1 DFQATT, CDR2 SNEGSKA (reference sequence). The CDR3 consists of 11 residues. The CDR3 region is CTGLPYNEQFF. CDR3 coding DNA: TGCACGGGACTCCCGTACAATGAGCAGTTCTTC.

The table lists this clone with a few counts. An end of the junction does not agree with germline; a read error may underlie this. The V and J genes are TRBV30 and TRBJ2-7, with TRBD2 matching over 15 bases. CDR3 length: 14 amino acids. Germline loops: CDR1 GTSNPN, CDR2 SVGIG (reference sequence). The CDR3 region is CAWSDGLAGGPNGF. The CDR3 nucleotides read TGTGCCTGGAGCGACGGACTAGCGGGAGGGCCCAACGGGTTC.

The V gene is TRBV5-4, the J gene TRBJ2-1; no clear D gene. Germline V gene data show CDR1 as SGHNT and CDR2 as YYREEE (reference sequence). The CDR3 totals 15 residues. V lost 1 base, J lost 0 bases, and 8 bases lay in between. The CDR3 DNA reads TGTGCCAGCAGCTTGACTCCGAGCTCCTACAATGAGCAGTTCTTC. Translating gives CASSLTPSSYNEQFF.

Many counts were recorded for this clone. This chain joins TRBV15 and TRBJ2-7, with D perhaps given as TRBD1 or TRBD2 (5 bases each). The V end was cut by 2 bases, the J end by 0 bases, with 20 bases between. There are 18 residues in the CDR3. Germline V lookup: CDR1 LNHNV, CDR2 YYDKDF (reference sequence). The CDR3: CATSRRKAGTGLSYEQYF. The CDR3 DNA reads as TGTGCCACCAGCAGAAGAAAAGCCGGGACCGGGCTCTCCTACGAGCAGTACTTC.

This clone showed up just a few times. The chain carries TRBV7-2 and TRBJ2-1; TRBD2 agrees at 14 bases. The V gene end was trimmed by 6 bases and the J gene end by 8 bases; junction bases not matched to a gene: 12. CDR3 length: 17 residues. Germline CDR1 is SGHTA and CDR2 is FQGNSA. CDR3 nucleotides: TGTGCCAGCAGAAGAACCGCCGGGACTAGCGGGAGCGATGAGCAGTTCTTC. This gives the protein CASRRTAGTSGSDEQFF.

The chain is built from TRBV7-9 and TRBJ2-2; D is unresolved. The ends were cut back, 3 bases at V and 5 bases at J, with 7 bases in the middle. Germline loops: CDR1 SEHNR, CDR2 FQNEAQ (reference sequence). The CDR3 has 13 amino acids. The CDR3 region is CASSFTRTGELFF. In nucleotides, the CDR3 is TGTGCCAGCAGCTTTACGCGGACCGGGGAGCTGTTTTTT.

The table lists this clone with a few counts. The CDR3 sequence is CATSRDGTGAARTQYF. The CDR3, as DNA: TGTGCCACCAGCAGAGATGGGACAGGGGCCGCCAGGACCCAGTACTTC. The genes are TRBV15 and TRBJ2-5; TRBD1 matches at 10 bases. The trim removed 0 bases at V and 7 bases at J, leaving 8 bases unmatched. CDR3 size: 16 residues. The germline V gene encodes CDR1 LNHNV and CDR2 YYDKDF (reference sequence).

The chain couples TRBV5-4 to TRBJ2-3; TRBD1 aligns across 9 bases. Germline CDR1 is SGHNT and CDR2 is YYREEE (reference sequence). V shed 4 bases, J shed 5 bases, and the junction held 8 bases outside the gene matches. This CDR3 has 15 amino acids. The CDR3 bases are TGTGCCAGCAGCCCCCCGGGACAGGGCGGAGATACGCAGTATTTT. Translated, it gives CASSPPGQGGDTQYF.

This clone was seen only a few times. The chain couples TRBV28 to TRBJ2-5, with 9 bases that match TRBD1. The CDR3 runs to 12 residues. Germline V gene data show CDR1 as MDHEN and CDR2 as SYDVKM. Trimming cost V 5 bases and J 12 bases; bases outside gene matches: 7. CDR3 DNA: TGTGCCAGCAGTGCGGGACAGGGCTTAAAGTACTTC. Amino acids: CASSAGQGLKYF.

This chain links TRBV18 with TRBJ1-2; D remains ambiguous. V lost 1 base, J lost 4 bases, and 10 bases lay in between. The CDR3 is made up of 14 amino acids. CDR1 and CDR2 from the germline V gene are KGHSH and LQKENI. The CDR3 here is CASSPLGSGYGYTF. The CDR3 nucleotides read TGTGCCAGCTCACCACTTGGCAGCGGCTATGGCTACACCTTC. The whole variable domain, filled in from reference TRBV18 and TRBJ1-2, reads NAGVMQNPRHLVRRRGQEARLRCSPMKGHSHVYWYRQLPEEGLKFMVYLQKENIIDESGMPKERFSAEFPKEGPSILRIQQVVRGDSAAYFCASSPLGSGYGYTFGSGTRLTVV.

The chain has TRBV7-2 and TRBJ2-7, with D possibly matching TRBD2 (6 bases). Germline V gene lookup returns CDR1 SGHTA and CDR2 FQGNSA. Between the trimmed V and J ends, which lost 4 bases and 7 bases, there was a span of 14 bases. The CDR3 contains 13 residues. CDR3 in DNA: TGTGCCAGCAGCTCTGACGGGGGTAAAGAGCAGTACTTC. It is translated as CASSSDGGKEQYF. The full variable domain, completed using reference TRBV7-2 and TRBJ2-7, is GAGVSQSPSNKVTEKGKDVELRCDPISGHTALYWYRQSLGQGLEFLIYFQGNSAPDKSGLPSDRFSAERTGGSVSTLTIQRTQQEDSAVYLCASSSDGGKEQYFGPGTRLTVT.

This clone was counted a few times. The chain employs TRBV27 and TRBJ2-1; no firm D call. Germline CDR1 reads MNHEY; CDR2 reads SMNVEV (reference sequence). Deletions cut 3 bases from V and 0 bases from J, with 12 bases between. This CDR3 is built from 16 residues. The CDR3 is CASSFRGFSSYNEQFF. DNA for the CDR3: TGTGCCAGCAGTTTTAGAGGCTTTAGCTCCTACAATGAGCAGTTCTTC.

This clone was picked up a small number of times. The rearrangement uses TRBV2 and TRBJ1-2; no clear D gene. Trimming took off 10 bases at V and 0 bases at J, with 12 bases between the two ends. From germline, CDR1 is SNHLY and CDR2 FYNNEI. The CDR3 runs 13 residues. The CDR3 DNA follows: TGTGCCATTCACAGAGATACTAACTATGGCTACACCTTC. Translation gives CAIHRDTNYGYTF.

The gene calls are TRBV7-6 and TRBJ2-6; 8 bases agree with TRBD1. The CDR3 consists of 20 residues. CDR1 is SGHVS, CDR2 FNYEAQ, per germline. With V trimmed by 1 base and J by 1 base, 12 bases remained unmatched. CDR3 DNA: TGTGCCAGCAGCTTAGGCTACGGAACAGGGGGAGGTTCTGGGGCCAACGTCCTGACTTTC. This sequence encodes CASSLGYGTGGGSGANVLTF. The full variable domain, in which reference TRBV7-6 and TRBJ2-6 provide the parts outside the CDR3, is GAGVSQSPRYKVTKRGQDVALRCDPISGHVSLYWYRQALGQGPEFLTYFNYEAQQDKSGLPNDRFSAERPEGSISTLTIQRTEQRDSAMYRCASSLGYGTGGGSGANVLTFGAGSRLTVL.

This chain joins TRBV19 and TRBJ2-7; D not resolved. CDR3 length: 14 amino acids. The germline V gene encodes CDR1 LNHDA and CDR2 SQIVND (reference sequence). The V end was cut by 3 bases, the J end by 0 bases, with 9 bases between. CDR3 nucleotide sequence: TGTGCCAGTAGTATCTCTGTAAGCTCCTACGAGCAGTACTTC. It specifies CASSISVSSYEQYF.

This clone occurred a few times. The chain employs TRBV7-9 and TRBJ2-5; 7 bases fit TRBD1. Germline V CDR1 and CDR2: SEHNR, FQNEAQ (reference sequence). This CDR3 is 13 amino acids long. V shed 3 bases and J 5 bases; nucleotides not matched to a gene: 3. CDR3 in amino acids: CASSLLQGETQYF. Here the CDR3 DNA reads TGTGCCAGCAGCTTGCTACAGGGGGAGACCCAGTACTTC. The full variable domain, in which reference TRBV7-9 and TRBJ2-5 provide the parts outside the CDR3, is DTGVSQNPRHKITKRGQNVTFRCDPISEHNRLYWYRQTLGQGPEFLTYFQNEAQLEKSRLLSDRFSAERPKGSFSTLEIQRTEQGDSAMYLCASSLLQGETQYFGPGTRLLVL.

This clone was seen many times. The chain uses TRBV10-3 and TRBJ2-1, with 10 bases identical to TRBD2. The CDR3 contains 15 residues. Trimming cost V 5 bases and J 3 bases; bases outside gene matches: 4. Germline V CDR1 and CDR2: ENHRY, SYGVKD. The CDR3 here is CAISPSGRGYNEQFF. CDR3 sequence (DNA): TGTGCCATCAGTCCTAGCGGGAGAGGCTACAATGAGCAGTTCTTC.

The rearrangement links TRBV29-1 to TRBJ2-3; 12 bases are a match to TRBD2. The CDR3 is 15 amino acids. Germline V gives CDR1 SQVTM, CDR2 ANQGSEA. V lost 4 bases and J lost 5; bases outside the gene matches: 7. The CDR3 nucleotides read TGCAGCGTTGGCCAACTAGCGGGAGGAGGAGATACGCAGTATTTT. This translates into CSVGQLAGGGDTQYF.

This clone was seen only a few times. CDR3 DNA: TGCGCCAGCAGCTTATACCCGGGCACAGATACGCAGTATTTT. As protein: CASSLYPGTDTQYF. The rearrangement links TRBV5-1 to TRBJ2-3; D not resolved. The CDR3 is 14 residues long. Germline V lookup: CDR1 SGHRS, CDR2 YFSETQ. The V end lost 2 bases, the J end lost 1 base, and 8 bases lay between the germline ends.

This clone was seen only a few times. V is TRBV25-1 and J is TRBJ2-6, with no clear D. This CDR3 spans 16 amino acids. V dropped 5 bases and J dropped 2 bases, with 13 bases sitting between them. CDR1 is MGHDK and CDR2 is SYGVNS in the germline V gene. DNA for the CDR3: TGTGCCAGCAGTCCTGGGAAAGGCGCTGGGGCCAACGTCCTGACTTTC. It translates to CASSPGKGAGANVLTF.

There are many counts of this clone. The chain uses TRBV10-3 and TRBJ2-7; tentatively, D is TRBD2 (5 bases). This CDR3 spans 14 amino acids. Trimming cost V 0 bases and J 5 bases, with 11 bases left between them. From germline, CDR1 is ENHRY and CDR2 SYGVKD. CDR3 region: CAISESISGNEQYF. The CDR3 bases are TGTGCCATCAGTGAGTCGATATCCGGGAACGAGCAGTACTTC.